This passage covers 8 T cell receptor beta chains from one sample sequenced in a study of patients and donors after allogeneic stem cell transplantation. Via MiXCR, TCRdb re-called the RT-PCR reads, giving one row per CDR3 protein. The sample records about a million distinct CDR3 sequences, about 20% being singletons. Sequencing was carried out using blood, either unsorted or a sorted T cell fraction (not recorded which). These receptors were obtained from a human donor who was either an allogeneic HSCT recipient or a stem cell or donor lymphocyte infusion donor (not recorded which). It is not recorded whose cells these are; they may come from a transplant donor.

The rearrangement links TRBV5-1 to TRBJ1-2; 10 positions match TRBD1. The germline V gene has CDR1 SGHRS and CDR2 YFSETQ. V was pared by 1 base and J by 7 bases, with 4 bases of the junction left unmatched. The CDR3 extends over 14 amino acids. CDR3 in amino acids: CASSLKGQGVGYTF. CDR3 coding DNA: TGCGCCAGCAGCTTGAAAGGACAGGGGGTTGGCTACACCTTC.

This clonotype was detected a few times. V usage is TRBV15 and J usage is TRBJ2-7; 8 bases map to TRBD2. Germline V gives CDR1 LNHNV, CDR2 YYDKDF (reference sequence). V trimming: 3 bases; J trimming: 4 bases; junction bases outside the gene matches: 5. The CDR3 is 14 residues long. The CDR3 sequence: CATSSSGGIYEQYF. CDR3 coding DNA: TGTGCCACCAGCAGCTCGGGAGGGATTTACGAGCAGTACTTC.

This sequence joins TRBV5-1 and TRBJ1-1; maybe TRBD1 (5 bases). With 0 bases removed from V and 6 bases from J, the gap between germline ends came to 9 bases. Germline CDR1 and CDR2: SGHRS and YFSETQ. The CDR3 spans 13 residues. DNA for the CDR3: TGCGCCAGCAGCTTGGGAGGGGTCGCTGAAGCTTTCTTT. This translates into CASSLGGVAEAFF.

This rearrangement joins TRBV20-1 to TRBJ1-2; D unresolved. CDR3 length: 14 amino acids. The ends were cut back, 1 base at V and 3 bases at J, with 12 bases in the middle. Germline-derived CDR1 and CDR2 are DFQATT and SNEGSKA (reference sequence). The CDR3 spells CSARGPAQYYGYTF. CDR3 DNA sequence: TGCAGTGCTAGAGGGCCGGCCCAATACTATGGCTACACCTTC.

The chain recombines TRBV12-3 or TRBV12-4 with TRBJ2-7, with 14 positions matching TRBD2. J lost 5 bases, V lost 6 bases, and 9 bases had no gene match. The CDR3 runs to 16 residues. The CDR3 spells CASRPGLAGAADEQYF. The CDR3 bases are TGTGCCAGCAGGCCGGGACTAGCGGGAGCCGCCGACGAGCAGTACTTC.

The sample holds a few counts of this clonotype. The V gene is TRBV30, the J gene TRBJ2-5, with D uncertain. V lost 1 base to trimming and J lost 2 bases, with 8 bases between them. This CDR3 has 13 residues. CDR1 is GTSNPN, CDR2 SVGIG, per germline (reference sequence). CDR3 loop: CAWSAYSQETQYF. The CDR3 DNA sequence: TGTGCCTGGAGTGCCTACTCGCAAGAGACCCAGTACTTC.

The chain couples TRBV9 to TRBJ2-5; D is unresolved. Trimming left V 0 bases short and J 3 bases short, with 27 bases between. This CDR3 is 20 amino acids long. Looked up from germline, CDR1 is SGDLS and CDR2 is YYNGEE. The CDR3 is CASSVGSPGRRANLKETQYF. CDR3 in DNA: TGTGCCAGCAGCGTAGGCTCTCCCGGTCGTCGGGCTAACCTCAAAGAGACCCAGTACTTC.

The V gene is TRBV12-3 or TRBV12-4, the J gene TRBJ1-3; unclear D gene. The CDR3 extends over 14 amino acids. V shed 7 bases and J shed 2 bases, with 12 bases lying between them. The CDR3 region has the DNA TGTGCCAGCACTCCCGTCGTCCCTGGAAACACCATATATTTT. Translation gives CASTPVVPGNTIYF.